These T cell receptor beta chains were read from a single sample in a study of blood T cell repertoires in COVID-19. The protocol was immunoSEQ multiplex PCR, while the TCRdb copy is restricted to in-frame clones and leaves out a portion. The sample has about 200,000 clones; over 75% are singletons. Material for sequencing was peripheral blood. Receptors originate from a man aged 60-69 years with acute or convalescent COVID-19. The CDR3 runs from the conserved cysteine through the conserved F or W. D genes are given only for firm matches. Size values are once, few and many counts, or a class for expanded clones, and some rows have none.

d_gene: -; j_gene: TRBJ2-7; abundance: -; v_gene: TRBV7-8; CDR3nt: TGTGCCAGCAGCTCACGAGACCTAGGTAGGCAGGGCAACGAGCAGTACTTC; CDR3aa: CASSSRDLGRQGNEQYF
d_gene: -; j_gene: TRBJ2-5; abundance: -; v_gene: TRBV4-1; CDR3nt: TGCGCCAGCAGCCAAGCGTGGCGGGAGACCCAGTACTTC; CDR3aa: CASSQAWRETQYF
d_gene: -; j_gene: TRBJ1-5; abundance: -; v_gene: TRBV28; CDR3nt: TGTGCCAGCAGTTTGATTGCGAGGGAAGGGCAGCCCCAGCATTTT; CDR3aa: CASSLIAREGQPQHF
d_gene: -; j_gene: TRBJ2-4; abundance: -; v_gene: TRBV5-4; CDR3nt: TGTGCCAGCAGCTTGTCGGGGGAGAAGGCCAAAAACATTCAGTACTTC; CDR3aa: CASSLSGEKAKNIQYF
d_gene: TRBD1; j_gene: TRBJ1-2; abundance: -; v_gene: TRBV6-5; CDR3nt: TGTGCCAGCAGTACCCGGGGACAGAGCGACTATGGCTACACCTTC; CDR3aa: CASSTRGQSDYGYTF
d_gene: TRBD1; j_gene: TRBJ2-1; abundance: few; v_gene: TRBV12-5; CDR3nt: TGTGCTAGTGGTTTGGTACTTGGGGTGTTGATCGGCGGACAGGGGTACAATGAGCAGTTCTTC; CDR3aa: CASGLVLGVLIGGQGYNEQFF
d_gene: -; j_gene: TRBJ2-7; abundance: -; v_gene: TRBV7-8; CDR3nt: TGTGCCAGCAGCCAAGACAGGTACGAGCAGTACTTC; CDR3aa: CASSQDRYEQYF
d_gene: TRBD1; j_gene: TRBJ1-1; abundance: -; v_gene: TRBV28; CDR3nt: TGTGCCAGCAGTTATACAGGGGTGGGAGCTTTCTTT; CDR3aa: CASSYTGVGAFF
d_gene: -; j_gene: TRBJ2-7; abundance: -; v_gene: TRBV28; CDR3nt: TGTGCCAGCAGTTTATCTTCGGCAGGGACCTACGAGCAGTACTTC; CDR3aa: CASSLSSAGTYEQYF
d_gene: TRBD1; j_gene: TRBJ1-4; abundance: -; v_gene: TRBV28; CDR3nt: TGTGCCAGCAGCAGGCCGGGACAGGGGAATGAAAAACTGTTTTTT; CDR3aa: CASSRPGQGNEKLFF
d_gene: TRBD1; j_gene: TRBJ2-7; abundance: -; v_gene: TRBV18; CDR3nt: TGTGCCAGCTCACCGACAGGGGGCCACGAGCAGTACTTC; CDR3aa: CASSPTGGHEQYF
d_gene: TRBD2; j_gene: TRBJ2-7; abundance: -; v_gene: TRBV7-2; CDR3nt: TGTGCCAGCAGCTCCTCTCCCGGACTAGCGGGTTCCTCGCAGTACTTC; CDR3aa: CASSSSPGLAGSSQYF
d_gene: -; j_gene: TRBJ1-5; abundance: -; v_gene: TRBV7-3; CDR3nt: TGTGCCAGCAGCCTGGCAACAGTCTATAGCAATCAGCCCCAGCATTTT; CDR3aa: CASSLATVYSNQPQHF
d_gene: TRBD2; j_gene: TRBJ2-3; abundance: -; v_gene: TRBV27; CDR3nt: TGTGCCAGCAGTTTCCGCGCTAGCGGGAGGAGGGATACGCAGTATTTT; CDR3aa: CASSFRASGRRDTQYF
d_gene: -; j_gene: TRBJ2-7; abundance: -; v_gene: TRBV6-2/TRBV6-3; CDR3nt: TGTGCCAGCAGTTACGCTAGGAGGGAGTACTTC; CDR3aa: CASSYARREYF
d_gene: -; j_gene: TRBJ2-5; abundance: -; v_gene: TRBV7-9; CDR3nt: TGTGCCAGCAGCTTAGGGACGGGACTCCTGGAGACCCAGTACTTC; CDR3aa: CASSLGTGLLETQYF
d_gene: -; j_gene: TRBJ1-6; abundance: -; v_gene: TRBV5-6; CDR3nt: TGTGCCAGCAGCGGCGGACAGTTCGCGGATTCACCCCTCCACTTT; CDR3aa: CASSGGQFADSPLHF
d_gene: -; j_gene: TRBJ2-7; abundance: -; v_gene: TRBV10-3; CDR3nt: TGTGCCATCAGCCGGGAACCCGTGGGCGAGCAGTACTTC; CDR3aa: CAISREPVGEQYF
d_gene: TRBD2; j_gene: TRBJ2-3; abundance: few; v_gene: TRBV27; CDR3nt: TGTGCCAGCAGACCTCTGAGCGGGAGAGGAGATACGCAGTATTTT; CDR3aa: CASRPLSGRGDTQYF
d_gene: TRBD1; j_gene: TRBJ1-2; abundance: -; v_gene: TRBV28; CDR3nt: TGTGCCAGCAGTACTTGGACAGGGGGGGAGTATGGCTACACCTTC; CDR3aa: CASSTWTGGEYGYTF